This entry concerns a single TCR beta chain. The record originates from a study of technical replicates of blood from a handful of donors. The protocol was immunoSEQ multiplex PCR, while the TCRdb copy is restricted to in-frame clones and leaves out a portion. The sample lists 80,000 to 95,000 clones; about 96% were seen once. The sequence was collected from a human donor in good health. Source material: T cells isolated from PBMCs.

CDR3 bases: TGTGCCAGCAGCTTACAAGGGACAGGAGAAGGTTACACCTTC. It encodes CASSLQGTGEGYTF. The rearrangement joins TRBV7-9 to TRBJ1-2, with 8 nucleotides matching TRBD1. Trimming cost V 2 bases and J 11 bases; bases outside gene matches: 10. This CDR3 has 14 residues. Germline-derived CDR1 and CDR2 are SEHNR and FQNEAQ (reference sequence).